This TCR beta chain was sequenced in a study of T-cell memory formation after mild COVID-19. Turning to the study itself: Largely donor-specific TCR clusters were found. General observations from the study: There was a balanced CD4/CD8 profile in clones contracting day 15 to 85, and later expanders leaned CD4+.

Sample barcodes and UMIs were carried by the TCR alpha and TCR beta cDNA libraries that 5'RACE generated with constant-segment primers. TCRdb analysed the 5' RACE reads with MiXCR anew, one entry per CDR3 protein. The table includes approximately 450,000 distinct CDR3 sequences, around a sixth detected once. The CDR3 totals 13 residues. V was cut by 3 bases and J by 5 bases, with 13 bases left in between. Germline loops: CDR1 SQVTM, CDR2 ANQGSEA. With respect to this clonotype: The antigen remains undetermined.

The gene calls are TRBV29-1 and TRBJ1-1; weak D call: TRBD1 (6 bases). The TCR sequence derives from an adult woman who had mild COVID-19 (a few samples of this study predate the infection). Cell type and time point are not known. Specimen: PBMCs or a T cell subset sorted from them (not recorded which). This CDR3 is CSVEPGARTEAFF. The CDR3 DNA is TGCAGCGTTGAGCCGGGGGCGAGGACTGAAGCTTTCTTT. Full variable domain (rest looked up from reference TRBV29-1 and TRBJ1-1): SAVISQKPSRDICQRGTSLTIQCQVDSQVTMMFWYRQQPGQSLTLIATANQGSEATYESGFVIDKFPISRPNLTFSTLTVSNMSPEDSSIYLCSVEPGARTEAFFGQGTRLTVV.